Shown below are 21 T cell receptor beta chains from a single sample sequenced in a study of OX40 agonist ivuxolimab in advanced cancers. The data were produced by immunoSEQ multiplex PCR, yet TCRdb's version contains in-frame clones alone and is incomplete. The repertoire includes more than 65,000 clones, approximately 80% of them detected once, and roughly 1.2% sits in the top ten. Specimen: CD4+ or CD8+ T cells sorted from blood, collected in a trial of the OX40 agonist ivuxolimab. The source is an adult with an advanced solid tumor such as melanoma, head and neck, liver or kidney cancer.

This clone was observed a single time. V gene TRBV7-2 combines with J gene TRBJ2-5, with a weak D call TRBD2 (6 bases). This CDR3 region has 13 residues. Germline CDR1 reads SGHTA; CDR2 reads FQGNSA. Trimming took off 8 bases at V and 0 bases at J, with 10 bases between the two ends. The CDR3 sequence: CASGSGYQETQYF. As DNA, the CDR3 is TGTGCCAGCGGGAGCGGGTACCAAGAGACCCAGTACTTC.

V and J are TRBV9 and TRBJ2-5; 8 positions agree with TRBD2. V dropped 0 bases and J dropped 5; count of bases not matched to a gene: 6. CDR1 and CDR2 from the germline V gene are SGDLS and YYNGEE. This CDR3 contains 15 residues. The CDR3 spells CASSVAGGWVETQYF. The CDR3 DNA reads TGTGCCAGCAGCGTAGCGGGGGGGTGGGTCGAGACCCAGTACTTC.

This chain links TRBV5-1 with TRBJ1-1; no reliable D call. CDR1 is SGHRS, CDR2 YFSETQ, per germline. The CDR3 has 15 amino acids. The V end lost 0 bases, the J end lost 8 bases, and 17 bases lay between the germline ends. The CDR3 DNA follows: TGCGCCAGCAGCTTGGCCCCATTAAGTAACAGAGAAGCTTTCTTT. Residues: CASSLAPLSNREAFF.

This chain uses TRBV4-2 with TRBJ2-3, with a possible D match to TRBD2 (7 bases). CDR1 is LGHNA and CDR2 is YNFKEQ in the germline V gene. Trimming took off 3 bases at V and 2 bases at J, with 18 bases between the two ends. This CDR3 spans 17 amino acids. The CDR3 loop is CASSQSVGGPYTDTQYF. Here the CDR3 DNA reads TGTGCCAGCAGCCAGTCGGTCGGGGGGCCGTACACAGATACGCAGTATTTT.

This chain connects TRBV7-3 to TRBJ2-3; D gene uncertain. V lost 5 bases, J lost 4 bases, and 10 bases lay in between. This CDR3 comprises 13 residues. Per germline, CDR1 SGHTA and CDR2 FQGTGA. The CDR3: CASSLGLADTQYF. The CDR3 DNA sequence: TGTGCCAGCAGCCTCGGCCTGGCAGATACGCAGTATTTT.

The V gene is TRBV10-3, the J gene TRBJ2-3; 14 bases map to TRBD2. Germline V gene data show CDR1 as ENHRY and CDR2 as SYGVKD. The CDR3 is 16 amino acids. The V and J ends lost 4 bases and 6 bases, in that order; junction bases with no gene match: 6. The CDR3 coding sequence is TGTGCCATCAGTGGGCGACTAGCGGGGGGGCCTGATACGCAGTATTTT. Translated, it gives CAISGRLAGGPDTQYF.

The chain uses TRBV6-5 and TRBJ1-2, with D uncertain. Trimming shortened V by 4 bases and J by 4 bases, and 13 bases separated the two germline ends. Per the germline V gene, CDR1 is MNHEY and CDR2 is SVGAGI. The CDR3 is made up of 14 amino acids. The CDR3 DNA is TGTGCCAGCAGTTCTAGTACCGGGAGCTATGGCTACACCTTC. It specifies CASSSSTGSYGYTF.

The chain is built from TRBV12-5 and TRBJ2-1; D possibly corresponds to TRBD1 (5 bases). The CDR3 extends over 15 amino acids. V was cut by 1 base and J by 4 bases, with 11 bases left in between. From germline, CDR1 is LGHNT and CDR2 FRNRAP. The CDR3 DNA follows: TGTGCTAGTGGTTTGGAGAGGACATCTTACAATGAGCAGTTCTTC. This translates into CASGLERTSYNEQFF.

The rearrangement uses TRBV6-6 and TRBJ1-1; 7 positions match TRBD1. Germline CDR1 is MNHNY and CDR2 is SVGAGI (reference sequence). The CDR3 is 13 amino acids. Trimming cost V 3 bases and J 8 bases; bases outside gene matches: 6. The CDR3 reads CASSYLTGVEAFF. The CDR3 nucleotides read TGTGCCAGCAGTTATCTTACAGGGGTGGAAGCTTTCTTT.

The chain uses TRBV28 and TRBJ1-4; 10 bases map to TRBD1. Germline CDR1 is MDHEN and CDR2 is SYDVKM. The CDR3 runs to 14 residues. The V segment lost 7 bases and the J segment 7 bases; nucleotides outside the gene matches: 6. CDR3 sequence reads: CASKDRGRAEKLFF. CDR3 nucleotide sequence: TGTGCCAGCAAAGACAGGGGGCGCGCTGAAAAACTGTTTTTT.

The rearrangement joins TRBV29-1 to TRBJ1-1; no clear D gene. The germline V gene encodes CDR1 SQVTM and CDR2 ANQGSEA. The CDR3 spans 13 residues. V was trimmed by 7 bases and J by 2 bases, leaving 14 bases between them. The CDR3 here is CSATTQLNTEAFF. The DNA of the CDR3 is TGCAGCGCTACGACACAACTAAACACTGAAGCTTTCTTT.

This sequence joins TRBV7-2 and TRBJ2-5; 8 nucleotides line up with TRBD2. Per germline, CDR1 SGHTA and CDR2 FQGNSA. This CDR3 comprises 16 residues. With V trimmed by 3 bases and J by 1 base, 7 bases remained unmatched. The CDR3 region has the DNA TGTGCCAGCAGCTTGGTGGGAGCGGGGGTCCAAGAGACCCAGTACTTC. It is translated as CASSLVGAGVQETQYF.

This clone has more than one count but fewer than ten. This rearrangement joins TRBV9 to TRBJ2-5; 7 bases match TRBD2. The V gene end was trimmed by 0 bases and the J gene end by 5 bases; junction bases not matched to a gene: 10. This CDR3 has 16 amino acids. Per the germline V gene, CDR1 is SGDLS and CDR2 is YYNGEE. The CDR3 nucleotides read TGTGCCAGCAGCGTAGGAGGGGCAGGGAGGGCCGAGACCCAGTACTTC. This translates into CASSVGGAGRAETQYF.

This clone is a singleton in its sample. This chain connects TRBV27 to TRBJ2-5; D perhaps matches TRBD2 (5 bases). V was shortened by 4 bases and J by 5 bases, with 20 bases between the two germline ends. Looked up from germline, CDR1 is MNHEY and CDR2 is SMNVEV (reference sequence). The CDR3 contains 16 residues. The CDR3 is CASSSSGFPTGETQYF. CDR3 bases: TGTGCCAGCAGTTCCTCGGGATTTCCGACGGGGGAGACCCAGTACTTC.

With respect to this clone: This sample includes further DNA sequences coding for the same CDR3. V usage is TRBV5-1 and J usage is TRBJ1-1, with D perhaps TRBD1 (5 bases). Trimming took 0 bases from V and 1 from J, leaving 7 bases between them. The germline gives CDR1 SGHRS, CDR2 YFSETQ. The CDR3 loop spans 14 amino acids. CDR3 residues: CASSLAGGNTEAFF. CDR3 sequence (DNA): TGCGCCAGCAGCTTGGCCGGGGGGAACACTGAAGCTTTCTTT.

As concerns this clone: The same CDR3 is also encoded by other DNA sequences in this sample. The chain is built from TRBV27 and TRBJ1-1; D is unresolved. V dropped 0 bases and J dropped 3 bases, with 11 bases sitting between them. This CDR3 has 15 amino acids. CDR1 and CDR2 from the germline V gene are MNHEY and SMNVEV (reference sequence). CDR3 nucleotides: TGTGCCAGCAGTTTATCAGGGTTTGCGGACACTGAAGCTTTCTTT. Translated: CASSLSGFADTEAFF.

This clone appeared a few times. V gene TRBV6-6 combines with J gene TRBJ1-1, with no clear D. Trimming took off 6 bases at V and 3 bases at J, with 14 bases between the two ends. The germline CDR1 and CDR2 sequences are MNHNY and SVGAGI (reference sequence). The CDR3 is 14 residues long. CDR3 nucleotide sequence: TGTGCCAGCAGCCTAGGGATTCTGGACACTGAAGCTTTCTTT. Its protein product is CASSLGILDTEAFF.

Only one count was recorded for this clone. The CDR3 is CASSLAGWPHPQHF. In DNA, the CDR3 is TGTGCCAGCAGCTTAGCAGGCTGGCCCCATCCCCAGCATTTT. The chain is built from TRBV7-2 and TRBJ1-5, with D hard to call. V lost 0 bases and J lost 10, with 13 bases in between. Germline V CDR1 and CDR2: SGHTA, FQGNSA. This CDR3 contains 14 residues.

The rearrangement uses TRBV18 and TRBJ2-3, with TRBD2 as a possible D gene (6 bases). The CDR3 runs to 14 residues. Germline V gene data show CDR1 as KGHSH and CDR2 as LQKENI. Trimming took 1 base from V and 5 from J, leaving 10 bases between them. Here the CDR3 reads CASSPLAVRDTQYF. The DNA for the CDR3 is TGTGCCAGCTCACCACTAGCGGTTCGAGATACGCAGTATTTT.

The rearrangement links TRBV9 to TRBJ2-1; D possibly corresponds to TRBD2 (5 bases). Germline V gives CDR1 SGDLS, CDR2 YYNGEE. Between the trimmed V and J ends, which lost 6 bases and 0 bases, there was a span of 13 bases. This CDR3 is built from 15 residues. The CDR3 sequence: CASTGSQSSYNEQFF. The CDR3 DNA sequence: TGTGCCAGCACGGGGTCGCAAAGCTCCTACAATGAGCAGTTCTTC.

The rearrangement links TRBV27 to TRBJ2-3; 12 bases agree with TRBD1. J lost 6 bases, V lost 5 bases, and 9 bases had no gene match. The CDR3 consists of 16 residues. Germline CDR1 and CDR2: MNHEY and SMNVEV (reference sequence). In DNA, the CDR3 is TGTGCCAGCAGTCCACTGGGGACAGGGGGCGCGGATACGCAGTATTTT. Translated: CASSPLGTGGADTQYF.